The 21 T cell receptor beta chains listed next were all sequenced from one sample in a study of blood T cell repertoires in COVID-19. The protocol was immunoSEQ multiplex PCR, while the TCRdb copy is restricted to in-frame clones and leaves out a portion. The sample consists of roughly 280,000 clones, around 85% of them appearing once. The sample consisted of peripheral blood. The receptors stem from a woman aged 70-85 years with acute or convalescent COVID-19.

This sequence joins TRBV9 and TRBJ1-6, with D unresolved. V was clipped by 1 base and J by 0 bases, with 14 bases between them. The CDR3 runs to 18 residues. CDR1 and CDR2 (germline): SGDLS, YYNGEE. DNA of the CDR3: TGTGCCAGCAGCGTATCCTGGACTCCCAGCTCCTATAATTCACCCCTCCACTTT. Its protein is CASSVSWTPSSYNSPLHF.

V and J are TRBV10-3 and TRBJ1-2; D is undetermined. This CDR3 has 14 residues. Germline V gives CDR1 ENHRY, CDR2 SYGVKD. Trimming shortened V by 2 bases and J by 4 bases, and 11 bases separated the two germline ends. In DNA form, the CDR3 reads TGTGCCATCAGTGAGGAGCTCAGCGCCTATGGCTACACCTTC. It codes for CAISEELSAYGYTF.

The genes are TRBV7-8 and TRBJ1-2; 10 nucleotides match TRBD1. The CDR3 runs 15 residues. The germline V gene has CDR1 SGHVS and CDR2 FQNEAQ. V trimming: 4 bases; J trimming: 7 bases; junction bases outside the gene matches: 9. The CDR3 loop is CASSYRQGARIGYTF. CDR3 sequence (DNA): TGTGCCAGCAGCTATCGACAGGGGGCTAGGATTGGCTACACCTTC. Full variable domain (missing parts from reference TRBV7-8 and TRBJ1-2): GAGVSQSPRYKVAKRGQDVALRCDPISGHVSLFWYQQALGQGPEFLTYFQNEAQLDKSGLPSDRFFAERPEGSVSTLKIQRTQQEDSAVYLCASSYRQGARIGYTFGSGTRLTVV.

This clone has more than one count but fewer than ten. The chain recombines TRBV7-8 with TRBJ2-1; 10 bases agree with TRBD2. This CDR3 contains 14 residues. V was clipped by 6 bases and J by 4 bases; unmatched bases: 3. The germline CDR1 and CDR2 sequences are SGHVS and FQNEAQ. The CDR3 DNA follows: TGTGCCAGCAGACCTAGCGGGGGTTACAATGAGCAGTTCTTC. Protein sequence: CASRPSGGYNEQFF.

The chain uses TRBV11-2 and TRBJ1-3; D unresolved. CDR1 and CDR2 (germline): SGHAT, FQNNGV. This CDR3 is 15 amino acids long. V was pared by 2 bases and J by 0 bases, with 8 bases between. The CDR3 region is CASSLNPGSGNTIYF. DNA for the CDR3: TGTGCCAGCAGCTTAAACCCGGGCTCTGGAAACACCATATATTTT.

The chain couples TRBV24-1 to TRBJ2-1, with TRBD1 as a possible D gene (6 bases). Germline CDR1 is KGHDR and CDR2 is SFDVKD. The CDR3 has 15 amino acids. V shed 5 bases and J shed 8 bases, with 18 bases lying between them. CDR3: CATSGGRGVRDEQFF. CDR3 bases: TGTGCCACCAGTGGTGGCAGGGGTGTTCGGGATGAGCAGTTCTTC.

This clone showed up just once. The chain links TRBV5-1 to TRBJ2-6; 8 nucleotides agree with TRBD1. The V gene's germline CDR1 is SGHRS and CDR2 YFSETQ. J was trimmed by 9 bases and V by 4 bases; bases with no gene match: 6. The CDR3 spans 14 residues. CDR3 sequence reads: CASSPGQGVNVLTF. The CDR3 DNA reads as TGCGCCAGCAGCCCCGGACAGGGTGTCAACGTCCTGACTTTC.

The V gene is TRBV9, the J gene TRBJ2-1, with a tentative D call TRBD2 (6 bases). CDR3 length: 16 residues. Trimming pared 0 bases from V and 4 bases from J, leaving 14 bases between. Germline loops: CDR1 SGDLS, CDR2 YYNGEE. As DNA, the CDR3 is TGTGCCAGCAGCGTAGCTGGGAGGCCCGAATACAATGAGCAGTTCTTC. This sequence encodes CASSVAGRPEYNEQFF.

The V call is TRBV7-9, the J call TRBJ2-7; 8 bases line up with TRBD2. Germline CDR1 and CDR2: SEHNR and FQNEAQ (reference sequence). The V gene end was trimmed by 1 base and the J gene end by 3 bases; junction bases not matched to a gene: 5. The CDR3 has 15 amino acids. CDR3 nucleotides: TGTGCCAGCAGCTTAGTCGGGAGGGAAGGCTACGAGCAGTACTTC. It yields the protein CASSLVGREGYEQYF.

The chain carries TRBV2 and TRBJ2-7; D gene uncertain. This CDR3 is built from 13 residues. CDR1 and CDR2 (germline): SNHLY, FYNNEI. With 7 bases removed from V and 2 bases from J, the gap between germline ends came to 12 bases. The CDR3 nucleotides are TGTGCCAGCATCTCGGCGGTCGCCTACGAGCAGTACTTC. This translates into CASISAVAYEQYF.

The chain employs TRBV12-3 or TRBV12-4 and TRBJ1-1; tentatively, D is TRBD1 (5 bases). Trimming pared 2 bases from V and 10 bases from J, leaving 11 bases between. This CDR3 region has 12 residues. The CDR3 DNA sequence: TGTGCCAGCAGTTTAACGGGGGGTAGAGCTTTCTTT. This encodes CASSLTGGRAFF.

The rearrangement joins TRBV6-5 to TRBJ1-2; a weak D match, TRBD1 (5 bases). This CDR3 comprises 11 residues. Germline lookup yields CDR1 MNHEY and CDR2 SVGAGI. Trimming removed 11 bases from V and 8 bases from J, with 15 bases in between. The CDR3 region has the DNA TGTGCCGCTTTGGGAGGGGACGGCTACACCTTC. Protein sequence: CAALGGDGYTF.

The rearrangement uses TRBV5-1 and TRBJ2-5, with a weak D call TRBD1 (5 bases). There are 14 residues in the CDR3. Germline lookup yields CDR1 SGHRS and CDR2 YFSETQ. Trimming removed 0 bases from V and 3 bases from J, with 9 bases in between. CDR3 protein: CASSLVPREETQYF. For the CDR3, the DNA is TGCGCCAGCAGCTTGGTTCCCAGGGAAGAGACCCAGTACTTC. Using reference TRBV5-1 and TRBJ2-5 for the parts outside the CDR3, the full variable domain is KAGVTQTPRYLIKTRGQQVTLSCSPISGHRSVSWYQQTPGQGLQFLFEYFSETQRNKGNFPGRFSGRQFSNSRSEMNVSTLELGDSALYLCASSLVPREETQYFGPGTRLLVL.

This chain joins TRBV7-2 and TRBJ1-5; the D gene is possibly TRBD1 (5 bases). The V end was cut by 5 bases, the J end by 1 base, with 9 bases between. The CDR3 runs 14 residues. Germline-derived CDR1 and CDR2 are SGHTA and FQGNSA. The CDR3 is CASSGRESNQPQHF. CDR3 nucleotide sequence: TGTGCCAGCAGCGGCAGGGAAAGCAATCAGCCCCAGCATTTT.

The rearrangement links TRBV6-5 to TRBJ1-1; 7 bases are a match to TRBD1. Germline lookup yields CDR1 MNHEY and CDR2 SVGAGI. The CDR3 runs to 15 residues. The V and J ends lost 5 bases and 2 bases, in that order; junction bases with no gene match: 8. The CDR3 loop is CASSINRGINTEAFF. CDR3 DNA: TGTGCCAGCAGTATAAACAGGGGAATCAACACTGAAGCTTTCTTT.

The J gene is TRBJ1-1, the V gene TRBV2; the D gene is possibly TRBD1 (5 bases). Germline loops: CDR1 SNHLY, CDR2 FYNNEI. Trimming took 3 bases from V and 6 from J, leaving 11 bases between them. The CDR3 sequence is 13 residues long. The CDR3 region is CASSETVRAEAFF. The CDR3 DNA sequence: TGTGCCAGCAGTGAGACAGTTCGGGCTGAAGCTTTCTTT.

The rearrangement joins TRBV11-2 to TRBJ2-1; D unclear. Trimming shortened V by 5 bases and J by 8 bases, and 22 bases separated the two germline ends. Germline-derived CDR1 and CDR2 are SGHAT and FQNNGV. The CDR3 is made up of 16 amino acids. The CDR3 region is CASSPRVSPNSDEQFF. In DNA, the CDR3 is TGTGCCAGCAGCCCCCGGGTGAGCCCCAATTCCGATGAGCAGTTCTTC.

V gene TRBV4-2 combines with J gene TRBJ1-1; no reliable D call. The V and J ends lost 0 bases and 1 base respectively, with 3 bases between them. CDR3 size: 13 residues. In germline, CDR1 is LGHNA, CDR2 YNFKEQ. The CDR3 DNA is TGTGCCAGCAGCCAAGACAGGAACACTGAAGCTTTCTTT. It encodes CASSQDRNTEAFF.

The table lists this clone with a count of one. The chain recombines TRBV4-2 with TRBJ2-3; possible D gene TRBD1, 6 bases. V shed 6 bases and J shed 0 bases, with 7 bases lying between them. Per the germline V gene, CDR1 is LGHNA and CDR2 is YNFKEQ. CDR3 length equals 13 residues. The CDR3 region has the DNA TGTGCCAGCAGTACAGGGAGCACAGATACGCAGTATTTT. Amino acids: CASSTGSTDTQYF.

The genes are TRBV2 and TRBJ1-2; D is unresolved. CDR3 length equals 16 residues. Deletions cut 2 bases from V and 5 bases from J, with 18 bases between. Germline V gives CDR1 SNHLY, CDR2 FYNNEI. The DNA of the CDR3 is TGTGCCAGCAGTGAAACCGGGAGGCAAGTTCATTATGGCTACACCTTC. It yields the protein CASSETGRQVHYGYTF.

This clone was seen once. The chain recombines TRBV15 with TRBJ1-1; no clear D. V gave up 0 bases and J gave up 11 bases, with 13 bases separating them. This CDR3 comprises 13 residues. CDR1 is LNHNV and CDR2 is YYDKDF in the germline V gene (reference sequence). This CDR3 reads CATSRDRRVVAFF. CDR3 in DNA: TGTGCCACCAGCAGAGATCGGCGGGTAGTCGCTTTCTTT. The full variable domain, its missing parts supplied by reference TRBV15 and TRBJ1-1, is DAMVIQNPRYQVTQFGKPVTLSCSQTLNHNVMYWYQQKSSQAPKLLFHYYDKDFNNEADTPDNFQSRRPNTSFCFLDIRSPGLGDTAMYLCATSRDRRVVAFFGQGTRLTVV.